A selection of T cell receptor beta chains follows, all from one sample in a study of OX40 agonist ivuxolimab in advanced cancers. TCRdb's copy holds only in-frame clones and misses some; the assay was immunoSEQ multiplex PCR. The data hold approximately 79,000 clones, with approximately 85% observed a single time. The sequencing here drew on CD4+ or CD8+ T cells sorted from blood, taken in a trial of the OX40 agonist ivuxolimab. Receptor source: an adult with an advanced solid tumor such as melanoma, head and neck, liver or kidney cancer. CDR3s include the opening cysteine and the closing phenylalanine or tryptophan. Each record gives: J gene, V gene, clone size, D gene, CDR3 DNA, CDR3 protein. The D gene is left open where the match is weak. Not every row has a clone size; where given, it reads once, few, many or a size class.

TRBJ1-1 | TRBV23-1 | . | TRBD1 | TGCGCCAGCAGTCATACCCGACAGGGTCTGGACACTGAAGCTTTCTTT | CASSHTRQGLDTEAFF
TRBJ2-1 | TRBV27 | . | TRBD2 | TGTGCCAGCACCCAGGACAGACTAGCGGGAACAAATGAGCAGTTCTTC | CASTQDRLAGTNEQFF
TRBJ2-1 | TRBV5-4 | . | TRBD2 | TGTGCCAGCAGCTTGCCCCTTATGCTAGCGGGAGAGCAGTTCTTC | CASSLPLMLAGEQFF
TRBJ2-5 | TRBV30 | . | . | TGTGCCTGGAGTGTAAGTCGTACGGGAGTGCGAGAGACCCAGTACTTC | CAWSVSRTGVRETQYF
TRBJ2-7 | TRBV21-1 | . | . | TGTGCCAGCAGCAAAAGGGGACGGTCCTACGAGCAGTACTTC | CASSKRGRSYEQYF
TRBJ2-1 | TRBV5-6 | . | . | TGTGCCAGCAGTAGCGATTCGGGACGACTCAATGAGCAGTTCTTC | CASSSDSGRLNEQFF
TRBJ2-3 | TRBV2 | . | . | TGTGCCAGCAATCTGGGGTCTACCACAGATACGCAGTATTTT | CASNLGSTTDTQYF
TRBJ2-7 | TRBV6-1 | . | . | TGTGCCAGCAACTCGAGGTTCGAGCAGTACTTC | CASNSRFEQYF
TRBJ2-2 | TRBV4-3 | . | . | TGCGCCAGCAGCCGGAACCGGGGGCCGGTCGGGGAGCTGTTTTTT | CASSRNRGPVGELFF
TRBJ1-2 | TRBV7-2 | . | . | TGTGCCAGCAGCGGTGGACGGACCTATGGCTACACCTTC | CASSGGRTYGYTF
TRBJ2-7 | TRBV18 | . | TRBD2 | TGTGCCAGCTCACAGGGACTAGTCAGCGAGCAGTACTTC | CASSQGLVSEQYF
TRBJ1-6 | TRBV30 | . | TRBD1 | TGTGCCTGGAGTGGAGGAACGGGACAGAGGAATTCACCCCTCCACTTT | CAWSGGTGQRNSPLHF
TRBJ2-1 | TRBV4-2 | . | TRBD2 | TGTGCCAGCAGAACGACGGGGGGGCAATCCTACAATGAGCAGTTCTTC | CASRTTGGQSYNEQFF
TRBJ2-7 | TRBV19 | once | TRBD1 | TGTGCCAGTACTCCCTCGGACAGGGGATTCTACGAGCAGTACTTC | CASTPSDRGFYEQYF
TRBJ1-2 | TRBV11-2 | . | . | TGTGCCAGCAGCCCCCAGGGCTTGGATGGCTACACCTTC | CASSPQGLDGYTF
TRBJ2-5 | TRBV7-2 | . | TRBD2 | TGTGCCAGCAGCTTTCGACTAGCGGGGGGGCTGGAGACCCAGTACTTC | CASSFRLAGGLETQYF